One and the same sample provided the 28 T cell receptor beta chains below, sequenced in a study of T cells in Graves' hyperthyroidism and ophthalmopathy. There were TCR beta CDR3 regions amplified from RNA transcripts. With the HTBI primer set, the TCR CDR3 went through a first round of RT-PCR. A single record per CDR3 protein comes from TCRdb applying MiXCR to the multiplex PCR reads. The sample includes about 400,000 distinct CDR3 sequences, roughly 13% seen only once; the top ten take approximately 5.8%. What was sequenced was blood. These receptors originate from a woman between 18 and 29 years old with Graves' hyperthyroidism.

This clonotype was seen at least ten times. The chain uses TRBV2 and TRBJ1-2; possible D gene TRBD1, 6 bases. The length of the CDR3 is 11 residues. V was pared by 8 bases and J by 5 bases, with 9 bases between. The V gene's germline CDR1 is SNHLY and CDR2 FYNNEI. The CDR3 is CASVTGYGYTF. DNA for the CDR3: TGTGCCAGCGTTACAGGGTATGGCTACACCTTC.

Only a few counts were recorded for this clonotype. The J gene is TRBJ2-1, the V gene TRBV14; TRBD2 matches at 11 bases. CDR1 and CDR2 (germline): SGHDN, FVKESK. J lost 6 bases, V lost 4 bases, and 5 bases had no gene match. The length of the CDR3 is 15 residues. In nucleotides, the CDR3 is TGTGCCAGCAGCCCCTTAGCGGGGGGGGCCAATGAGCAGTTCTTC. Translation: CASSPLAGGANEQFF.

This clonotype was recorded many times. V usage is TRBV28 and J usage is TRBJ2-7, with D perhaps TRBD1 (6 bases). This CDR3 spans 15 amino acids. The V and J ends lost 6 bases and 2 bases respectively, with 17 bases between them. CDR1 is MDHEN and CDR2 is SYDVKM in the germline V gene. Here the CDR3 reads CASSSTGTSPYEQYF. The CDR3, as DNA: TGTGCCAGCAGCAGTACCGGGACATCCCCCTACGAGCAGTACTTC.

The chain combines TRBV20-1 with TRBJ2-7; the match to TRBD2 covers 8 bases. The CDR3 consists of 15 residues. From germline, CDR1 is DFQATT and CDR2 SNEGSKA (reference sequence). Losses at the gene ends were 6 bases for V and 5 bases for J; bases not matched to a gene: 15. The CDR3 is CSAHPSSGSFDEQYF. CDR3 coding DNA: TGCAGTGCACATCCGAGCAGCGGGAGTTTCGACGAGCAGTACTTC.

The chain links TRBV3-1 to TRBJ2-4; 7 bases are shared with TRBD2. The germline V gene has CDR1 LGHDT and CDR2 YNNKEL (reference sequence). This CDR3 region has 15 residues. The ends lost 6 bases at V and 0 bases at J; junction bases unmatched: 5. The CDR3 sequence: CASRRSGPAKNIQYF. Written as DNA, the CDR3 is TGTGCCAGCAGACGTAGCGGGCCAGCCAAAAACATTCAGTACTTC.

The genes are TRBV9 and TRBJ2-7; D gene ambiguous. The V and J ends lost 3 bases and 5 bases respectively, with 12 bases between them. Germline V lookup: CDR1 SGDLS, CDR2 YYNGEE. The CDR3 loop spans 13 amino acids. In DNA form, the CDR3 reads TGTGCCAGCAGCGACGGGCCCCGGGACGAGCAGTACTTC. This translates into CASSDGPRDEQYF.

This clonotype was seen more than once but under ten times. J is TRBJ2-1 and V is TRBV19; a weak D match, TRBD2 (5 bases). CDR1 is LNHDA, CDR2 SQIVND, per germline (reference sequence). Trimming took off 10 bases at V and 0 bases at J, with 16 bases between the two ends. The CDR3 is 15 residues long. The CDR3 nucleotides are TGTGCCACACAGAGGGAGCGGAGCTCCTACAATGAGCAGTTCTTC. It is translated as CATQRERSSYNEQFF.

This clonotype was recorded at least ten times. The chain combines TRBV20-1 with TRBJ2-7; TRBD2 matches 14 bases. The CDR3 spans 14 residues. Germline CDR1 reads DFQATT; CDR2 reads SNEGSKA (reference sequence). Losses at the gene ends were 6 bases for V and 4 bases for J; bases not matched to a gene: 5. The CDR3 DNA is TGCAGTGCGGGACTAGCGGGAGCCATTTACGAGCAGTACTTC. As protein: CSAGLAGAIYEQYF.

There are many counts of this clonotype. The chain employs TRBV7-8 and TRBJ1-1; D not resolved. The germline V gene encodes CDR1 SGHVS and CDR2 FQNEAQ. Deletions cut 1 base from V and 0 bases from J, with 9 bases between. The length of the CDR3 is 15 residues. The CDR3 here is CASSLVERMNTEAFF. The CDR3 DNA follows: TGTGCCAGCAGCTTAGTGGAACGTATGAACACTGAAGCTTTCTTT.

V usage is TRBV14 and J usage is TRBJ2-5; TRBD1 matches 7 bases. CDR1 SGHDN and CDR2 FVKESK come from the germline V gene. The CDR3 consists of 15 residues. Trimming took 0 bases from V and 4 from J; bases not matched to a gene: 5. The CDR3: CASSQDSTGLETQYF. Here the CDR3 DNA reads TGTGCCAGCAGCCAAGACTCGACAGGGTTAGAGACCCAGTACTTC. Full variable domain (rest looked up from reference TRBV14 and TRBJ2-5): EAGVTQFPSHSVIEKGQTVTLRCDPISGHDNLYWYRRVMGKEIKFLLHFVKESKQDESGMPNNRFLAERTGGTYSTLKVQPAELEDSGVYFCASSQDSTGLETQYFGPGTRLLVL.

This clonotype was detected many times. This chain links TRBV2 with TRBJ2-3, with D uncertain. V lost 10 bases and J 6 bases, leaving 23 bases between the germline ends. The CDR3 covers 15 residues. Germline-derived CDR1 and CDR2 are SNHLY and FYNNEI. The CDR3 DNA is TGTGCCACCCGTCTAGGAACTCCGCAGTGGGATACGCAGTATTTT. Translation: CATRLGTPQWDTQYF.

This clonotype was recorded at least ten times. The chain combines TRBV12-5 with TRBJ2-1, with 10 bases aligning to TRBD2. Trimming at V came to 9 bases and at J to 5 bases, leaving 7 bases not matched to a gene. This CDR3 spans 14 amino acids. Germline loops: CDR1 LGHNT, CDR2 FRNRAP. The CDR3 loop reads CASHLAGVNNEQFF. CDR3 in DNA: TGTGCTAGCCACCTAGCGGGAGTCAACAATGAGCAGTTCTTC. Together with reference TRBV12-5 and TRBJ2-1, the CDR3 gives the full variable domain: DARVTQTPRHKVTEMGQEVTMRCQPILGHNTVFWYRQTMMQGLELLAYFRNRAPLDDSGMPKDRFSAEMPDATLATLKIQPSEPRDSAVYFCASHLAGVNNEQFFGPGTRLTVL.

Comments on this clonotype: Being one base from a much bigger clone, this may be a read error. The chain uses TRBV7-3 and TRBJ2-3; D remains unclear. Germline V gene data show CDR1 as SGHTA and CDR2 as FQGTGA. The CDR3 is 14 amino acids. The ends were cut back, 5 bases at V and 6 bases at J, with 15 bases in the middle. CDR3 DNA: TGTGCCAGCAGCCCAGATATTAATTCCGATACGCAGTATTTT. Residues: CASSPDINSDTQYF.

The CDR3: CASSPIAGGYTGELFF. The CDR3 nucleotides read TGTGCCAGCAGCCCAATAGCGGGAGGGTACACCGGGGAGCTGTTTTTT. This chain joins TRBV7-2 and TRBJ2-2; 11 bases line up with TRBD2. Trimming cost V 5 bases and J 3 bases; bases outside gene matches: 5. CDR3 length: 16 amino acids. CDR1 SGHTA and CDR2 FQGNSA come from the germline V gene.

Comments on this clonotype: At one end the junction does not follow the germline gene, possibly because of a read error. The genes are TRBV30 and TRBJ1-1; 7 bases line up with TRBD1. Looked up from germline, CDR1 is GTSNPN and CDR2 is SVGIG (reference sequence). CDR3 size: 15 residues. Written as DNA, the CDR3 is TGTGCCTGGGGTGTAGGGCAGGGGGTAGGGACTGAAGCTTTCTTT. Protein: CAWGVGQGVGTEAFF.

This clonotype was found a few times. CDR3 coding DNA: TGTGCCAGCAGCTTAGAGTTAGCGGGAGTTTCCGGGGAGCTGTTTTTT. Translating gives CASSLELAGVSGELFF. This rearrangement joins TRBV7-2 to TRBJ2-2; TRBD2 matches 9 bases. This CDR3 is built from 16 residues. Germline assignment: CDR1 SGHTA and CDR2 FQGNSA. The ends lost 1 base at V and 6 bases at J; junction bases unmatched: 6. The variable domain in full, completed from reference TRBV7-2 and TRBJ2-2, reads GAGVSQSPSNKVTEKGKDVELRCDPISGHTALYWYRQSLGQGLEFLIYFQGNSAPDKSGLPSDRFSAERTGGSVSTLTIQRTQQEDSAVYLCASSLELAGVSGELFFGEGSRLTVL.

This clonotype was counted many times. The rearrangement links TRBV5-1 to TRBJ2-2, with TRBD1 as a possible D gene (5 bases). This CDR3 comprises 14 residues. The germline V and J ends were trimmed by 6 bases and 5 bases, with 14 bases remaining between them. Germline assignment: CDR1 SGHRS and CDR2 YFSETQ. The CDR3 region is CASTLFAGTGELFF. CDR3 in DNA: TGCGCCAGCACCCTTTTCGCAGGGACCGGGGAGCTGTTTTTT.

The chain recombines TRBV5-1 with TRBJ2-7; D perhaps matches TRBD2 (5 bases). The V and J ends lost 2 bases and 3 bases respectively, with 18 bases between them. Germline V gene sequence: CDR1 SGHRS, CDR2 YFSETQ. This CDR3 spans 16 amino acids. CDR3 nucleotide sequence: TGCGCCAGCAGCTTTGAACCCGGGCTAGCCGACTACGAGCAGTACTTC. Protein: CASSFEPGLADYEQYF.

V is TRBV2 and J is TRBJ2-3, with no clear D. Trimming cost V 6 bases and J 6 bases, with 13 bases left between them. The CDR3 covers 13 residues. The germline CDR1 and CDR2 sequences are SNHLY and FYNNEI. Here the CDR3 DNA reads TGTGCCAGCAGGCCCTCCCCCCCGGATACGCAGTATTTT. This gives the protein CASRPSPPDTQYF. The complete variable domain, with remaining parts taken from reference TRBV2 and TRBJ2-3, reads EPEVTQTPSHQVTQMGQEVILRCVPISNHLYFYWYRQILGQKVEFLVSFYNNEISEKSEIFDDQFSVERPDGSNFTLKIRSTKLEDSAMYFCASRPSPPDTQYFGPGTRLTVL.

This clonotype was recorded at least ten times. The chain couples TRBV28 to TRBJ2-3; D might be TRBD1 (5 bases). Germline-derived CDR1 and CDR2 are MDHEN and SYDVKM. The CDR3 spans 17 residues. V was clipped by 4 bases and J by 3 bases, with 20 bases between them. Here the CDR3 DNA reads TGTGCCAGCAGTTCCCCAGCAGGGATACTTGGTACAGATACGCAGTATTTT. Its protein product is CASSSPAGILGTDTQYF.

The table lists this clonotype with many counts. The chain has TRBV20-1 and TRBJ2-7, with 10 positions matching TRBD2. From germline, CDR1 is DFQATT and CDR2 SNEGSKA (reference sequence). The CDR3 is 15 residues long. After removal of 3 bases from V and 2 bases from J, the junction contained 7 bases not matched to a gene. This CDR3 reads CSASLAGVLPYEQYF. As DNA, the CDR3 is TGCAGTGCTAGCCTAGCGGGAGTACTGCCCTACGAGCAGTACTTC.

This clonotype was recorded at least ten times. V is TRBV28 and J is TRBJ2-1; 7 bases align to TRBD2. In germline, CDR1 is MDHEN, CDR2 SYDVKM. J gave up 4 bases and V 6 bases, and 15 bases lay outside the gene matches. CDR3 length equals 17 residues. The CDR3 nucleotides read TGTGCCAGCAGGAGCCGGGACTACTCTTCCGATTACAATGAGCAGTTCTTC. Residues: CASRSRDYSSDYNEQFF.

The chain uses TRBV4-3 and TRBJ2-1; no reliable D call. Trimming took 4 bases from V and 0 from J, leaving 10 bases between them. From germline, CDR1 is LGHNA and CDR2 YSLEER. The length of the CDR3 is 15 residues. As DNA, the CDR3 is TGCGCCAGCAGCCGCCTAGGCGGCTCCTACAATGAGCAGTTCTTC. Translation: CASSRLGGSYNEQFF.

Many counts were recorded for this clonotype. This chain connects TRBV12-3 or TRBV12-4 to TRBJ1-1, with D hard to call. This CDR3 spans 16 amino acids. V dropped 3 bases and J dropped 3 bases, with 17 bases sitting between them. The CDR3 spells CASSFSGPVGHTEAFF. Written as DNA, the CDR3 is TGTGCCAGCAGTTTCTCCGGGCCCGTAGGGCACACTGAAGCTTTCTTT.

This clonotype showed up many times. The J gene is TRBJ1-1, the V gene TRBV7-3; a possible D gene is TRBD1 (5 bases). Trimming removed 1 base at V and 7 bases at J, with 10 bases between. There are 13 residues in the CDR3. Germline CDR1 reads SGHTA; CDR2 reads FQGTGA. CDR3 DNA sequence: TGTGCCAGCAGCTTAAATTCAAGGGGTGAAGCTTTCTTT. It specifies CASSLNSRGEAFF.

This clonotype was seen ten or more times. This chain connects TRBV6-1 to TRBJ2-2; 12 bases are shared with TRBD2. In germline, CDR1 is MNHNS, CDR2 SASEGT. With 7 bases clipped from V and 6 bases from J, the junction kept 3 bases outside the gene matches. The CDR3 is made up of 14 amino acids. CDR3 DNA: TGTGCCAGCACCCTAGCGGGAGGGCCCGGGGAGCTGTTTTTT. As protein: CASTLAGGPGELFF.

The CDR3 protein is CAINPDRDSPLHF. CDR3 DNA: TGTGCCATCAATCCGGACAGGGATTCACCCCTCCACTTT. The chain joins TRBV10-3 to TRBJ1-6; 8 nucleotides line up with TRBD1. CDR3 length equals 13 residues. Per the germline V gene, CDR1 is ENHRY and CDR2 is SYGVKD. V shed 7 bases and J 8 bases; nucleotides not matched to a gene: 4.

In its sample, this clonotype was seen many times. The CDR3 sequence: CASSYQPQHF. CDR3 DNA sequence: TGTGCCAGCAGCTATCAGCCCCAGCATTTT. The genes are TRBV5-5 and TRBJ1-5; D is ambiguous. V was trimmed by 3 bases and J by 5 bases, leaving 0 bases between them. This CDR3 is built from 10 residues. CDR1 and CDR2 (germline): SGHKS, YYEKEE (reference sequence).